Listed below are T cell receptor beta chains from one sample, sequenced in a study of OX40 agonist ivuxolimab in advanced cancers. Sequenced by immunoSEQ multiplex PCR; TCRdb stores in-frame clones only, minus some. Of roughly 74,000 clones listed, 90% to 95% are singletons. The sample consisted of CD4+ or CD8+ T cells sorted from blood, taken in a trial of the OX40 agonist ivuxolimab. The receptors were sampled from an adult with an advanced solid tumor such as melanoma, head and neck, liver or kidney cancer. CDR3s include the opening cysteine and the closing phenylalanine or tryptophan. A D gene is named only where the DNA matches it firmly. Clone size is given for some rows only: seen once, a few or many times, or a class if the clone is expanded.

j_call d_call v_call clone_size cdr3_nt cdr3_aa
TRBJ2-2 NA TRBV6-5 NA TGTGCCAGCAGTGAAGCCGGGGAGCTGTTTTTT CASSEAGELFF
TRBJ2-7 NA TRBV10-1 few TGCGCCAGCAGTGAGTCACGGGGGCACTCCTACGAGCAGTACTTC CASSESRGHSYEQYF
TRBJ2-1 TRBD1 TRBV19 NA TGTGCCAGTAGTCCCCACGGGACAGAAACTAATGAGCAGTTCTTC CASSPHGTETNEQFF
TRBJ1-2 NA TRBV7-3 NA TGTGCCAGCAGCTTAGCTCTGATGGGGGAAGGCTACACCTTC CASSLALMGEGYTF
TRBJ1-5 NA TRBV2 NA TGTGCCAGCAGTGACCCGGACCGAAGCAATCAGCCCCAGCATTTT CASSDPDRSNQPQHF
TRBJ2-2 NA TRBV5-4 NA TGTGCCAGCAGCTTGAGGCTAGTCCCGCACACCGGGGAGCTGTTTTTT CASSLRLVPHTGELFF
TRBJ2-5 NA TRBV25-1 NA TGTGCCAGCAGTGAAGAGACCCAGTACTTC CASSEETQYF
TRBJ1-1 NA TRBV6-5 NA TGTGCCAGCAGTTCCGGGGGGAACACTGAAGCTTTCTTT CASSSGGNTEAFF
TRBJ2-7 TRBD1 TRBV2 NA TGTGCCAGCAGTGAGTCCGGGACAGGGGTTTATCCCTACGAGCAGTACTTC CASSESGTGVYPYEQYF
TRBJ1-1 NA TRBV7-6 NA TGTGCCAGCAGCCCCACCCCCCCCAGACAGGTATCCTACACTGAAGCTTTCTTT CASSPTPPRQVSYTEAFF
TRBJ2-7 NA TRBV27 few TGTGCCAGCAGTTTACGATTTCCCTACGAGCAGTACTTC CASSLRFPYEQYF
TRBJ1-2 TRBD1 TRBV19 NA TGTGCCAGTAGTCCCACCGGCGGGACAGAAGGCTATGGCTACACCTTC CASSPTGGTEGYGYTF
TRBJ2-7 NA TRBV7-9 NA TGTGCCAGCAGCCCTAGAGTAGAGATCCACGAGCAGTACTTC CASSPRVEIHEQYF
TRBJ2-3 NA TRBV27 NA TGTGCCAGCACTCATTCAGGCCGAGAACAATGCCCCACGTGTACGCAGTATTTT CASTHSGREQCPTCTQYF
TRBJ1-5 NA TRBV6-5 NA TGTGCCAGCAGTTACTCGTTGAATCAGCCCCAGCATTTT CASSYSLNQPQHF
TRBJ1-5 TRBD1 TRBV5-3 NA TGTGCCAGAAGCTTCACGACAGGGAGTCAGCCCCAGCATTTT CARSFTTGSQPQHF
TRBJ2-7 NA TRBV7-9 NA TGTGCCAGCAGCTTAGGACCGACAACCTACGAGCAGTACTTC CASSLGPTTYEQYF
TRBJ2-7 NA TRBV7-9 NA TGTGCCAGCAGCTTAACGGGAATGTACGAGCAGTACTTC CASSLTGMYEQYF
TRBJ1-5 NA TRBV4-1 few TGCGCCAGCAGCCAAGAAGAGTATAGCAATCAGCCCCAGCATTTT CASSQEEYSNQPQHF
TRBJ2-6 NA TRBV28 NA TGTGCCAGTCTACAGGGATCCGCTGGGGCCAACGTCCTGACTTTC CASLQGSAGANVLTF
TRBJ2-7 TRBD1 TRBV27 once TGTGCCAGCGGACACGGGACAGGGGGCTACGAGCAGTACTTC CASGHGTGGYEQYF
TRBJ2-6 TRBD1 TRBV18 NA TGTGCCAGCTCACAGGGACCTGGACAGGGGCGTACCAACGTCCTGACTTTC CASSQGPGQGRTNVLTF
TRBJ2-7 NA TRBV27 NA TGTGCCAGCAGCTCAGGTTGGGAGACCTACGAGCAGTACTTC CASSSGWETYEQYF
TRBJ2-7 NA TRBV29-1 NA TGCAGCGTTTCACTAGAGGGGGGCACGGACGAGCAGTACTTC CSVSLEGGTDEQYF
TRBJ2-7 TRBD1 TRBV28 once TGTGCCAGCAGTTTGGCCCGGACAGGGAACGAGCAGTACTTC CASSLARTGNEQYF
TRBJ2-5 NA TRBV4-1 NA TGCGCCAGCAGCCAAGACTTTTCACGGGTGCAAGAGACCCAGTACTTC CASSQDFSRVQETQYF
TRBJ1-1 NA TRBV6-6 NA TGTGCCAGCAGTTATTCAGCAGGGAAGTCTGAAGCTTTCTTT CASSYSAGKSEAFF
TRBJ2-7 NA TRBV5-5 NA TGTGCCAGCAGCTTGAGCTACAGGGCCCGGGGGTACGAGCAGTACTTC CASSLSYRARGYEQYF
TRBJ1-4 NA TRBV10-2 NA TGCGCCAGCACCCCCACTGCAACTAATGAAAAACTGTTTTTT CASTPTATNEKLFF
TRBJ2-7 TRBD1 TRBV14 NA TGTGCCAGCAGCCAGGGGACAGGGCTCTACGAGCAGTACTTC CASSQGTGLYEQYF
TRBJ2-2 NA TRBV13 few TGTGCCAGCAGCTTTGTCCCTAGGGGGGCCGGGGAGCTGTTTTTT CASSFVPRGAGELFF
TRBJ1-5 NA TRBV4-1 NA TGCGCCAGCAGCCAAGGAACCGGGATGGAGGGTTCTCAGCCCCAGCATTTT CASSQGTGMEGSQPQHF
TRBJ1-3 TRBD1 TRBV4-1 NA TGCGCCAGCAGCCAAGATCCCCAGGGGGTTGGAAACACCATATATTTT CASSQDPQGVGNTIYF
TRBJ2-7 NA TRBV27 NA TGTGCCAGCAGTACCGACACGGCGGGCTCCTACGAGCAGTACTTC CASSTDTAGSYEQYF
TRBJ1-1 TRBD1 TRBV14 NA TGTGCCAGCAGCCAAGTAGGCAGGGGGGACGCTGAAGCTTTCTTT CASSQVGRGDAEAFF
TRBJ2-5 TRBD2 TRBV5-1 NA TGCGCCAGCAGCCTAACGGGACTAGCGGGAGGAGAGACCCAGTACTTC CASSLTGLAGGETQYF
TRBJ1-5 NA TRBV6-5 NA TGTGCCAGCAGTCTTAATAGCAATCAGCCCCAGCATTTT CASSLNSNQPQHF
TRBJ2-7 TRBD1 TRBV6-5 NA TGTGCCAGCAGTTACTCCGTGGGACAGGGTGCCTACGAGCAGTACTTC CASSYSVGQGAYEQYF
TRBJ1-4 TRBD1 TRBV7-6 NA TGTGCCAGCAGCACTGGACAGGGTGAAAAACTGTTTTTT CASSTGQGEKLFF
TRBJ1-2 NA TRBV27 NA TGTGCCAGCAGTTCGCGAGGGGCCCCCTATGGCTACACCTTC CASSSRGAPYGYTF
TRBJ2-7 NA TRBV2 once TGTGCCAGCAGTGAAGAGGGCCTTAGCTCCTACGAGCAGTACTTC CASSEEGLSSYEQYF
TRBJ1-6 TRBD1 TRBV6-7 NA TGTGCCAGCAGTTACCCGTGCGGGACAGTTTGTGTGGCCCTCCACTTT CASSYPCGTVCVALHF
TRBJ2-1 TRBD2 TRBV7-3 NA TGTGCCAGCAGCTCGTCCGGGACTAGAATCTACAATGAGCAGTTCTTC CASSSSGTRIYNEQFF
TRBJ2-3 TRBD2 TRBV15 NA TGTGCCACCAGCAGAGCATCGGGGGGGAAAACAGATACGCAGTATTTT CATSRASGGKTDTQYF
TRBJ1-1 NA TRBV5-1 once TGCGCCAGCAGCTGGGGGAACACTGAAGCTTTCTTT CASSWGNTEAFF
TRBJ1-1 NA TRBV30 few TGTGCCTGGTGGTTAGGGGTGAACACTGAAGCTTTCTTT CAWWLGVNTEAFF
TRBJ1-2 NA TRBV4-1 NA TGCGCCAGCAGCCACAGAGGGGCTAACTATGGCTACACCTTC CASSHRGANYGYTF
TRBJ1-1 NA TRBV6-4 NA TGTGCCAGCAGTGCGGGACGGGGGAACACTGAAGCTTTCTTT CASSAGRGNTEAFF
TRBJ2-5 TRBD1 TRBV7-6 NA TGTGCCAGCAGCTACACCCCTCATGGGACAGGGGGCGAGGAGACCCAGTACTTC CASSYTPHGTGGEETQYF
TRBJ1-2 TRBD1 TRBV6-6 NA TGTGCCAGCAGGGGGGGACAGCAGAACTATGGCTACACCTTC CASRGGQQNYGYTF
TRBJ2-1 TRBD1 TRBV15 NA TGTGCCACCAGCAGAGATAGGGGACAGGGACACAATGAGCAGTTCTTC CATSRDRGQGHNEQFF
TRBJ2-7 TRBD2 TRBV15 NA TGTGCCACCAGCACCGGGACTAGCGCCTACGAGCAGTACTTC CATSTGTSAYEQYF
TRBJ2-3 TRBD2 TRBV5-8 NA TGTGCCAGCAGCTTTACTAGCGGGGGAAGCACAGATACGCAGTATTTT CASSFTSGGSTDTQYF
TRBJ2-7 TRBD1 TRBV27 NA TGTGCCAGCAGTCATGCCGTGGGGGACAGCCCCTACGAGCAGTACTTC CASSHAVGDSPYEQYF
TRBJ1-1 NA TRBV29-1 NA TGCAGCGTTGAACTTCTGGGGGGCTTTAACACTGAAGCTTTCTTT CSVELLGGFNTEAFF
TRBJ2-7 NA TRBV6-6 NA TGTGCCAGCAGCCTCTCCGAACTAAGCGTAAATCGGCAGTACTTC CASSLSELSVNRQYF
TRBJ2-7 NA TRBV5-6 NA TGTGCCAGCAGCTTAGTAGGGGGACCGTCCTACGAGCAGTACTTC CASSLVGGPSYEQYF